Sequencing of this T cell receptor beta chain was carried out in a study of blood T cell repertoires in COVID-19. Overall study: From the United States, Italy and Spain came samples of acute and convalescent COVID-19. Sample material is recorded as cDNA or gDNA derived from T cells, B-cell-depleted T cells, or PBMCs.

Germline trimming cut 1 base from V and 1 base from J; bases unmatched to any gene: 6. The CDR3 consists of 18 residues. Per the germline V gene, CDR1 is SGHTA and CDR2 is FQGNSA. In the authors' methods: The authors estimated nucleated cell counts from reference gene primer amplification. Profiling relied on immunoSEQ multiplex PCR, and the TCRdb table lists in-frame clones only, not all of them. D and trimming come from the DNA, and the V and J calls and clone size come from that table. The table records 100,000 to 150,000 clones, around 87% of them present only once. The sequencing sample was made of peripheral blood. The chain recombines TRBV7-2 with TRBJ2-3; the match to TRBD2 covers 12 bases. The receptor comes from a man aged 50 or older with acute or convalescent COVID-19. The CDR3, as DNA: TGTGCCAGCAGCTTAGGTCCTAGCGGGAGGGCCGGCACAGATACGCAGTATTTT. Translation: CASSLGPSGRAGTDTQYF.